One sample yielded the 10 T cell receptor beta chains listed below, sequenced in a study of T cell responses to AZD1222 COVID-19 vaccine. Libraries were prepared by immunoSEQ multiplex PCR; TCRdb keeps only in-frame clonotypes and omits some of them. Of over 110,000 clones listed, around nine tenths are singletons. The specimen was peripheral blood, collected 28 days after the second AZD1222 dose. The source of these receptors is an adult who received the AZD1222 COVID-19 vaccine.

The chain recombines TRBV3-1 (or the pseudogene TRBV3-2) with TRBJ2-3; D is uncertain. Germline CDR1 is LGHDT and CDR2 is YNNKEL (reference sequence). CDR3 length equals 13 residues. Between the trimmed V and J ends, which lost 1 base and 5 bases, there was a span of 7 bases. CDR3: CASSQVPQDTQYF. As DNA, the CDR3 is TGTGCCAGCAGCCAAGTGCCCCAAGATACGCAGTATTTT.

In this sample, this clone turned up once. J is TRBJ1-1 and V is TRBV28; D is undetermined. Between the trimmed V and J ends, which lost 2 bases and 1 base, there was a span of 11 bases. The CDR3 contains 15 residues. The germline V gene encodes CDR1 MDHEN and CDR2 SYDVKM. The CDR3 DNA reads TGTGCCAGCAGTTTAGTGGCAACCCCGAACACTGAAGCTTTCTTT. Encoded protein: CASSLVATPNTEAFF.

The chain couples TRBV5-1 to TRBJ1-1; no clear D. The ends were cut back, 1 base at V and 5 bases at J, with 6 bases in the middle. CDR1 and CDR2 from the germline V gene are SGHRS and YFSETQ. CDR3 length: 12 amino acids. The CDR3 DNA reads as TGCGCCAGCAGCTTGTTAGGAACTGAAGCTTTCTTT. It codes for CASSLLGTEAFF.

The rearrangement links TRBV2 to TRBJ1-5, with D hard to call. Germline assignment: CDR1 SNHLY and CDR2 FYNNEI. V dropped 4 bases and J dropped 4 bases, with 11 bases sitting between them. The CDR3 covers 14 residues. CDR3 loop: CASSGVQENQPQHF. CDR3 nucleotide sequence: TGTGCCAGCAGTGGGGTCCAGGAGAATCAGCCCCAGCATTTT.

V is TRBV18 and J is TRBJ1-2; D remains unclear. The V and J ends lost 2 bases and 4 bases respectively, with 14 bases between them. The CDR3 consists of 15 residues. Germline V gene lookup returns CDR1 KGHSH and CDR2 LQKENI. The CDR3 is CASSPDGFLGYGYTF. Written as DNA, the CDR3 is TGTGCCAGCTCACCAGACGGGTTTCTGGGCTATGGCTACACCTTC.

The chain has TRBV18 and TRBJ1-2, with D possibly TRBD1 on 5 matching bases. The ends were cut back, 3 bases at V and 2 bases at J, with 16 bases in the middle. Per germline, CDR1 KGHSH and CDR2 LQKENI. CDR3 size: 16 residues. As DNA, the CDR3 is TGTGCCAGCTCACCGACAGAGTCTACCGCAAACTATGGCTACACCTTC. This gives the protein CASSPTESTANYGYTF.

The chain employs TRBV5-1 and TRBJ1-1, with D possibly being TRBD1 (5 bases). The CDR3 has 14 amino acids. Germline values: CDR1 SGHRS, CDR2 YFSETQ. Trimming pared 7 bases from V and 1 base from J, leaving 14 bases between. CDR3 amino acids: CASGTGTENTEAFF. In DNA form, the CDR3 reads TGCGCCAGCGGCACCGGGACGGAGAACACTGAAGCTTTCTTT.

The chain joins TRBV16 to TRBJ1-2, with D unclear. CDR3 length equals 16 residues. The germline V gene encodes CDR1 KGHSY and CDR2 FQNENV. The V end was cut by 0 bases, the J end by 4 bases, with 15 bases between. In nucleotides, the CDR3 is TGTGCCAGCAGCCAATCGTTTAGGGCAGAAGCCTATGGCTACACCTTC. Residues: CASSQSFRAEAYGYTF. The whole variable domain, filled in from reference TRBV16 and TRBJ1-2, reads GEEVAQTPKHLVRGEGQKAKLYCAPIKGHSYVFWYQQVLKNEFKFLISFQNENVFDETGMPKERFSAKCLPNSPCSLEIQATKLEDSAVYFCASSQSFRAEAYGYTFGSGTRLTVV.

This rearrangement joins TRBV7-8 to TRBJ1-1; 7 bases are a match to TRBD1. V trimming: 3 bases; J trimming: 2 bases; junction bases outside the gene matches: 6. CDR3 length: 15 amino acids. Germline values: CDR1 SGHVS, CDR2 FQNEAQ. CDR3 sequence: CASSFGTAPNTEAFF. The CDR3 bases are TGTGCCAGCAGCTTCGGGACAGCGCCCAACACTGAAGCTTTCTTT.

CDR3 nucleotides: TGTGCCAGCAGCCAAGGAGCGGAGTATCGAAACTATGGCTACACCTTC. Translated: CASSQGAEYRNYGYTF. The chain combines TRBV28 with TRBJ1-2, with D uncertain. Between the trimmed V and J ends, which lost 6 bases and 2 bases, there was a span of 19 bases. Germline loops: CDR1 MDHEN, CDR2 SYDVKM. The CDR3 runs 16 residues.